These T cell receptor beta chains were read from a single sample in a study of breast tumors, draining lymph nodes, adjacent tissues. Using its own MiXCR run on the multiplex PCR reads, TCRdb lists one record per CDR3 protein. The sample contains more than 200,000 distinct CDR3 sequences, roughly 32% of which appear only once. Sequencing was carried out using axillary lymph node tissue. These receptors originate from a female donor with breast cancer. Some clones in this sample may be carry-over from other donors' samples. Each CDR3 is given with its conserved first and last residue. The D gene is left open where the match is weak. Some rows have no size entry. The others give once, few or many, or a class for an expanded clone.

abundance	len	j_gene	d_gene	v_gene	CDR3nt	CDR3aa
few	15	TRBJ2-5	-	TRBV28	TGTGCCAGCAGTTTATCATTGGCGGCCCAAGAGACCCAGTACTTC	CASSLSLAAQETQYF
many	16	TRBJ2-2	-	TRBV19	TGTGCCAGTAGCCCTCTCCCTTATAGGAACACCGGGGAGCTGTTTTTT	CASSPLPYRNTGELFF
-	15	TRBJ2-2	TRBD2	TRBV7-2	TGTGCCAGCAGCTTAGGGAGCGGGATTAGCCATGAGCTGTTTTTT	CASSLGSGISHELFF
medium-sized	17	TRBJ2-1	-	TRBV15	TGTGCCACCAGCACGAGCCAGACAGGTCCGTCCTACAATGAGCAGTTCTTC	CATSTSQTGPSYNEQFF
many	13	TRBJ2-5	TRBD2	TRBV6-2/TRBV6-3	TGTGCCAGCAGTCCGCGGCTAGCGGCCACCCAGTACTTC	CASSPRLAATQYF
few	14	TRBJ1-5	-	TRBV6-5	TGTGCCAGCTCACCCGGGGGGATCGATCAGCCCCAGCATTTT	CASSPGGIDQPQHF
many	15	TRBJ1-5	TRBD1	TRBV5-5	TGTGCCAGCAGCCGAGGGGACAGGCCAAATCAGCCCCAGCATTTT	CASSRGDRPNQPQHF
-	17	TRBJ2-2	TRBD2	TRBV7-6	TGCGCCAGCAGCTCGGGACTAGCGGGAGGCGGAACCGGGGGGCTGCTTTTT	CASSSGLAGGGTGGLLF
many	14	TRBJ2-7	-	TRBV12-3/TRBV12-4	TGTGCCAGCAGTTTCGGGACTGGATCCTACGAGCAGTACTTC	CASSFGTGSYEQYF
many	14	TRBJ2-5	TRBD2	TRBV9	TGTGCCAGCAGCGGGATAACGGGAGGCGAGACCCAGTCCTTC	CASSGITGGETQSF
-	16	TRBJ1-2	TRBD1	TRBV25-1	TGTGCTAGAACCCGGGACAGGGGAAGGACTAACTATGGCTACACCTTC	CARTRDRGRTNYGYTF
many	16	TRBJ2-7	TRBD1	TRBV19	TGTGCCACGTCATACAGGGGGGTCGGTAGCTCCTACGAGCAGTACTTC	CATSYRGVGSSYEQYF
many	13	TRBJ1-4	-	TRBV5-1	TGCGCCACCCGAGTAGCAACTAATGAAAAACTGTTTTTT	CATRVATNEKLFF